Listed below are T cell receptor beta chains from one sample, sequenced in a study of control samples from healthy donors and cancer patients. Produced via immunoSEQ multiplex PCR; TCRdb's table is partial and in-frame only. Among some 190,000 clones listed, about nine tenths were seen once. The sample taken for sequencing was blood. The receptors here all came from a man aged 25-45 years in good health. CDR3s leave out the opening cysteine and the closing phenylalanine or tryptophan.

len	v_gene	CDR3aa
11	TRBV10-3	AIRPSGDEKLF
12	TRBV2	ASSGGPSYNEQF
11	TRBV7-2	ASSLNWVNEQF
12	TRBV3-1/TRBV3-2	ASTQTGDWDTIY
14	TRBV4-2	ASSQTNRGSVDGYT
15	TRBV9	ASSVAPQRGGADTQY
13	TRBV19	ASSGSGGAVDTQY
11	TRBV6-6	ASSDTSKNIQY
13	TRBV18	ASSPSTGGGQPQH
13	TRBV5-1	ASSLGEISGNTIY
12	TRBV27	ASRTGVDNSPLH
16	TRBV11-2	ASTALLAGVSGANVLT
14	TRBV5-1	ASSLVWVGDNSPLH
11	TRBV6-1	ASSDLGWDGYT
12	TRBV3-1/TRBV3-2	ASSPSTGFYEQY
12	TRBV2	ASSAQPTNEKLF
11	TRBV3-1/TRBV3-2	ASSLSLNNEQF
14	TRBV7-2	ASSLGVLRRKDTQY
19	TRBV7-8	ASSLERMAGAMIGPASPLH
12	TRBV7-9	ASSLSGVGNTIY
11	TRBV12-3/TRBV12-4	ASSGGNSYGYT
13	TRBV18	ASSLGTSAHYEQY
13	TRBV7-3	ASSLGPGQNYEQY
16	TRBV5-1	ASSSSSGGAFWTGELF
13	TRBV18	ASSPRTGEEETQY
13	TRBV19	ASSIIGSGANVLT
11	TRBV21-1	ASLRGRADTQY
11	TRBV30	AWNQGHTDTQY
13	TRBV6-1	ASSWMVNSGNTIY
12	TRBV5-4	ASSLGRGDSPLH
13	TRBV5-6	ASSLDRGVDQPQH
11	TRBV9	ASSVGTADTQY
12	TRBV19	ASSYGVRNSPLH
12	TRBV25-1	ASNNRVGNQPQH
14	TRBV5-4	ASSAGTERKSDTQY
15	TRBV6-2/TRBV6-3	ASSDGSFTSYNYGYT
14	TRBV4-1	ASSQSGRATYNEQF
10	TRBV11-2	ASSYRGHEQF
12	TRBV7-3	ASSFGRANTEAF
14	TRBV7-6	ASSPQGGGYNSPLH
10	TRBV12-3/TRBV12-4	ASRDDLYEQY
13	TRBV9	ASSGSFRRGYEQY
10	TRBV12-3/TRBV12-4	ASSFTGSPLH
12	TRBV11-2	ASSPGATNEKLF
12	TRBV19	ASSSRRLAYEQY
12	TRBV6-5	ASSSQDRGAIQY
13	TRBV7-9	ASTRDGQVNQPQH
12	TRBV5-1	ASSFQRGNNEQF
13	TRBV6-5	ASRHDRGDTGELF
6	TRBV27	ASSTRV
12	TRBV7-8	ASSPGVPSYEQY
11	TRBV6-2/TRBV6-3	ASSLFLSYEQY
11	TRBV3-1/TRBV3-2	ASSLPNTGELF